This T cell receptor beta chain was sequenced in a study of T cell repertoires in cytomegalovirus infection. About the study: Recently identified HLA-C-restricted CMV epitopes were among the peptides used. Evidence of both CMV infection and a matching HLA type came from public TCR beta signatures. Findings and limits, study-wide: Cumulated frequencies of public TCR beta families served to identify carriers of CMV plus the relevant HLA. In two of eight donors, the top clonotype was HLA-C-restricted CMV-specific.

This clonotype was counted between two and nine times. Its antigen is unknown. CDR3 length equals 16 residues. Trimming removed 0 bases at V and 4 bases at J, with 15 bases between. Per germline, CDR1 MGHRA and CDR2 YSYEKL. TCRdb re-derived calls from the reads in MiXCR, one entry per CDR3 protein. The sample holds approximately 600,000 distinct CDR3 sequences; roughly 43% are singletons and the top ten take over 45%. The sample in question was cultured PBMCs, obtained from culture after CMV antigen stimulation. This clonotype was obtained from a human donor in good health (CMV status not recorded). Some clones in this sample may be carry-over from other donors' samples. The chain couples TRBV4-1 to TRBJ1-2; D unresolved. CDR3: CASSQDIPGGGYGYTF. The CDR3, as DNA: TGCGCCAGCAGCCAAGATATTCCGGGTGGAGGCTATGGCTACACCTTC.